The source of this TCR beta chain is a study of molecular identifiers for immune sequencing clone quantification. Study as a whole: Split five ways in replicates, RNA from around 20,000 or 99,000 naive CD8 cells had four portions sequenced.

TCRdb passed the PCR reads through MiXCR, listing each CDR3 protein once. The table has 50,000 to 70,000 distinct CDR3 sequences, approximately 18% seen once. This clonotype was counted ten times or more. Its antigen is not identified. Naive CD8 libraries used 20,000 to 1,000,000 sorted cells and 10%, 30% or 50% RNA. Germline V gene lookup returns CDR1 SEHNR and CDR2 FQNEAQ (reference sequence). V gave up 3 bases and J gave up 1 base; unmatched junction bases: 5. CDR3 length equals 15 residues. Study-level results: Barcode collisions between identical TCR molecules could shrink estimates of highly expanded clone sizes. Jurkat TCR RNA that was spiked in from one cell was reportedly detectable among one million naive cells.

The sequence was obtained from a human donor in good health. Some libraries in this study had Jurkat cell RNA spiked in. Sequencing used naive CD8+ T cells from blood, with Jurkat cell RNA spiked in. The sample's subset: FACS-sorted CD8+CD4-CCR7+CD45RA+ naive T cells. V gene TRBV7-9 combines with J gene TRBJ2-7, with 8 bases matching TRBD2. The CDR3: CASSLAGGGSYEQYF. The CDR3 DNA sequence: TGTGCCAGCAGCTTGGCCGGCGGGGGGTCCTACGAGCAGTACTTC.